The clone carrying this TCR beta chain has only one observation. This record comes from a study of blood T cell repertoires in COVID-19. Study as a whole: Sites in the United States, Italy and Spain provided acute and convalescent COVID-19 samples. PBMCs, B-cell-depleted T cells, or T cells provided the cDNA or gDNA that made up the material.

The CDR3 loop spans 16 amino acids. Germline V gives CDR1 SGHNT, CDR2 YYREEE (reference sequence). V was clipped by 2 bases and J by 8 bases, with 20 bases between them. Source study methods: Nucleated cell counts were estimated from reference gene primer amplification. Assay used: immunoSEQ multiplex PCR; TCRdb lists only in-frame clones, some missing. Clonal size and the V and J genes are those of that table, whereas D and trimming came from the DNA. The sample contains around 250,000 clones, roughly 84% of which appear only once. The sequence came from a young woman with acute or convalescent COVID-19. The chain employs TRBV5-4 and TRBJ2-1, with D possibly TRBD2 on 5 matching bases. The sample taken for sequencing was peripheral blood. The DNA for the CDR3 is TGTGCCAGCAGCTTAACCCAGGAGGTAGTACTCGATGAGCAGTTCTTC. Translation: CASSLTQEVVLDEQFF.